These 27 T cell receptor beta chains were all obtained from the same sample, sequenced in a study of blood T cells in healthy people across ages. A J-beta primer mix and a sample-barcoded 5' primer were used in a second PCR of roughly 7 to 12 cycles. Each CDR3 protein gets one entry after TCRdb re-called the 5' RACE reads with MiXCR. The sample comprises approximately 800,000 distinct CDR3 sequences, 62% of which are singletons, and 25% to 30% rests with the top ten. The sequenced sample consisted of blood. These TCRs come from a young man in good health.

The chain uses TRBV5-1 and TRBJ2-5; 7 bases match TRBD2. V trimming: 1 base; J trimming: 3 bases; junction bases outside the gene matches: 12. The CDR3 runs 17 residues. The germline CDR1 and CDR2 sequences are SGHRS and YFSETQ. This CDR3 reads CASSLLYSGEGEETQYF. The CDR3, as DNA: TGCGCCAGCAGCTTGCTCTACAGCGGGGAAGGGGAAGAGACCCAGTACTTC.

Remarks on this clonotype: A much bigger clone sits one base away, suggesting this may be a read error. This chain joins TRBV4-2 and TRBJ2-7, with D uncertain. The CDR3 runs 12 residues. Germline V CDR1 and CDR2: LGHNA, YNFKEQ. The DNA for the CDR3 is TGTGCCTGCAGCCTCTCCACCTACGAGCAGTACTTC. Translated, it gives CACSLSTYEQYF.

This chain links TRBV12-3 or TRBV12-4 with TRBJ1-6; D unresolved. Between the trimmed V and J ends, which lost 7 bases and 5 bases, there was a span of 15 bases. The length of the CDR3 is 15 residues. Here the CDR3 DNA reads TGTGCCAGCACCGGGCTGTGGGGAGATAATTCACCCCTCCACTTT. This sequence encodes CASTGLWGDNSPLHF.

This clonotype was seen only once. The rearrangement links TRBV24-1 to TRBJ2-2, with D perhaps TRBD1 (6 bases). The CDR3 runs to 16 residues. Germline V gene lookup returns CDR1 KGHDR and CDR2 SFDVKD. V lost 4 bases and J 3 bases, leaving 14 bases between the germline ends. The CDR3 coding sequence is TGTGCCACCAGTGACCCACAGGGCTCGGACACCGGGGAGCTGTTTTTT. Protein sequence: CATSDPQGSDTGELFF.

The V and J genes are TRBV20-1 and TRBJ1-2, with TRBD1 identical over 7 bases. The CDR3 covers 10 residues. The V gene's germline CDR1 is DFQATT and CDR2 SNEGSKA (reference sequence). The V and J ends lost 3 bases and 13 bases, in that order; junction bases with no gene match: 5. The CDR3 sequence: CSARDRFGTF. CDR3 sequence (DNA): TGCAGTGCTAGGGACAGGTTTGGCACCTTC.

V and J are TRBV24-1 and TRBJ2-7, with 9 nucleotides matching TRBD1. Trimming removed 4 bases from V and 2 bases from J; junction bases left unmatched: 5. The CDR3 covers 15 residues. CDR1 and CDR2 (germline): KGHDR, SFDVKD. CDR3 bases: TGTGCCACCAGTGAGGAACAGGGGGCCGCCTACGAGCAGTACTTC. Amino acids: CATSEEQGAAYEQYF.

V gene TRBV3-1 combines with J gene TRBJ2-7, with D unclear. There are 15 residues in the CDR3. CDR1 is LGHDT and CDR2 is YNNKEL in the germline V gene (reference sequence). With 4 bases removed from V and 0 bases from J, the gap between germline ends came to 13 bases. The DNA for the CDR3 is TGTGCCAGCAGCCTATCCGGTGATCTCTCCTACGAGCAGTACTTC. It encodes CASSLSGDLSYEQYF.

Turning to this clonotype: Compared with germline, one end of the junction differs, possibly owing to a read error. The chain links TRBV20-1 to TRBJ1-2; D is unresolved. CDR1 is DFQATT, CDR2 SNEGSKA, per germline (reference sequence). The CDR3 loop spans 13 amino acids. This CDR3 is CGARGGPNYGYTF. CDR3 bases: TGCGGTGCTAGAGGAGGGCCGAACTATGGCTACACCTTC.

This clonotype was seen a few times. The V gene is TRBV12-3 or TRBV12-4, the J gene TRBJ2-7; perhaps TRBD1 as D (7 bases). The CDR3 covers 13 residues. Trimming pared 5 bases from V and 7 bases from J, leaving 15 bases between. The CDR3, as DNA: TGTGCCAGCAGTCTCCGACAGGGAGGAGAGCAGTACTTC. This codes for CASSLRQGGEQYF.

CDR3 in amino acids: CASSLTSSGEVEQFF. CDR3 in DNA: TGCGCCAGCAGCTTGACGTCTAGCGGGGAGGTTGAGCAGTTCTTC. The rearrangement joins TRBV5-1 to TRBJ2-1; TRBD2 matches at 9 bases. The ends lost 1 base at V and 9 bases at J; junction bases unmatched: 8. Germline V gene data show CDR1 as SGHRS and CDR2 as YFSETQ. CDR3 length: 15 residues.

The chain couples TRBV7-2 to TRBJ1-6, with a weak D call TRBD1 (5 bases). The V and J ends lost 5 bases and 10 bases respectively, with 18 bases between them. The CDR3 spans 15 residues. Germline V gives CDR1 SGHTA, CDR2 FQGNSA. The CDR3, as DNA: TGTGCCAGCAGCCCTACAGTGGCCGGGGGGTCACCCCTCCACTTT. Its protein product is CASSPTVAGGSPLHF.

The J gene is TRBJ2-3, the V gene TRBV14; D remains ambiguous. V was trimmed by 4 bases and J by 1 base, leaving 15 bases between them. Germline V gene data show CDR1 as SGHDN and CDR2 as FVKESK. This CDR3 is built from 16 residues. CDR3 protein: CASSRGIAPGTDTQYF. CDR3 DNA: TGTGCCAGCAGCCGGGGTATAGCCCCTGGCACAGATACGCAGTATTTT.

V gene TRBV20-1 combines with J gene TRBJ1-6, with no clear D. The CDR3 is 15 amino acids. The V gene's germline CDR1 is DFQATT and CDR2 SNEGSKA (reference sequence). Trimming stripped 0 bases from V and 9 bases from J, with 15 bases between. The CDR3 sequence is CSARETSGSGSPLHF. The CDR3 coding sequence is TGCAGTGCTAGAGAAACCTCGGGGAGTGGTTCACCCCTCCACTTT.

The genes are TRBV7-9 and TRBJ1-2, with 7 positions matching TRBD1. CDR3 length: 12 amino acids. Trimming cost V 6 bases and J 10 bases; bases outside gene matches: 8. Germline-derived CDR1 and CDR2 are SEHNR and FQNEAQ (reference sequence). In DNA form, the CDR3 reads TGTGCCAGCAGTCGAGAGACAGGGACCTACACCTTC. Translating it yields CASSRETGTYTF.

On this clonotype itself: An end of the junction differs from the germline gene, which may be a read error. The rearrangement joins TRBV10-3 to TRBJ2-7; 7 nucleotides agree with TRBD1. Germline CDR1 reads ENHRY; CDR2 reads SYGVKD. The CDR3 consists of 15 residues. The CDR3 is CAIGEGQDGSYEQYF. CDR3 DNA sequence: TGTGCCATCGGTGAAGGACAGGACGGCTCCTACGAGCAGTACTTC.

This chain uses TRBV7-3 with TRBJ2-1; 10 nucleotides line up with TRBD2. The CDR3 is 15 amino acids. The germline CDR1 and CDR2 sequences are SGHTA and FQGTGA. The V segment lost 5 bases and the J segment 8 bases; nucleotides outside the gene matches: 9. The CDR3 is CASSAQAGGLDEQFF. CDR3 coding DNA: TGTGCCAGCAGCGCTCAAGCGGGGGGGCTTGATGAGCAGTTCTTC.

This chain uses TRBV28 with TRBJ2-7; TRBD1 aligns across 9 bases. The CDR3 runs to 14 residues. The germline CDR1 and CDR2 sequences are MDHEN and SYDVKM. The V and J ends lost 6 bases and 6 bases, in that order; junction bases with no gene match: 9. The CDR3 sequence: CASRSPGQGFEQYF. Written as DNA, the CDR3 is TGTGCCAGCAGGTCCCCGGGACAGGGTTTCGAGCAGTACTTC.

The chain carries TRBV7-2 and TRBJ1-2, with D perhaps TRBD1 (6 bases). Germline V gene data show CDR1 as SGHTA and CDR2 as FQGNSA. The CDR3 consists of 16 residues. Trimming removed 1 base from V and 4 bases from J, with 16 bases in between. The CDR3 nucleotides are TGTGCCAGCAGCTTAGAGTGGGGGGCGAGACCCTATGGCTACACCTTC. This encodes CASSLEWGARPYGYTF. The full variable domain, in which reference TRBV7-2 and TRBJ1-2 provide the parts outside the CDR3, is GAGVSQSPSNKVTEKGKDVELRCDPISGHTALYWYRQSLGQGLEFLIYFQGNSAPDKSGLPSDRFSAERTGGSVSTLTIQRTQQEDSAVYLCASSLEWGARPYGYTFGSGTRLTVV.

This clonotype was seen once. This sequence joins TRBV28 and TRBJ2-2; tentative D call: TRBD1 (5 bases). The CDR3 consists of 15 residues. Germline loops: CDR1 MDHEN, CDR2 SYDVKM. V dropped 3 bases and J dropped 0 bases, with 8 bases sitting between them. As DNA, the CDR3 is TGTGCCAGCAGTTTTGGGGCTTCGAACACCGGGGAGCTGTTTTTT. Translation: CASSFGASNTGELFF.

The chain has TRBV11-2 and TRBJ2-3; D may be TRBD1 or TRBD2 (5 bases each). V lost 5 bases, J lost 5 bases, and 17 bases lay in between. The CDR3 covers 15 residues. CDR1 and CDR2 (germline): SGHAT, FQNNGV. The CDR3 reads CASSGTGNGGDTQYF. The CDR3 nucleotides read TGTGCCAGCAGCGGAACGGGGAATGGGGGAGATACGCAGTATTTT.

In its sample, this clonotype was seen a few times. The V and J genes are TRBV5-4 and TRBJ2-6; D is ambiguous. The CDR3 loop spans 18 amino acids. Germline V CDR1 and CDR2: SGHNT, YYREEE (reference sequence). Trimming left V 0 bases short and J 0 bases short, with 13 bases between. CDR3 bases: TGTGCCAGCAGCTTGGGTGCCGAACGGAGCTCTGGGGCCAACGTCCTGACTTTC. Protein sequence: CASSLGAERSSGANVLTF.

This clonotype has a single count. Compared with germline, one end of the junction differs, possibly owing to a read error. The chain links TRBV20-1 to TRBJ2-1; tentatively, D is TRBD2 (6 bases). The germline V gene encodes CDR1 DFQATT and CDR2 SNEGSKA (reference sequence). The CDR3 spans 13 residues. This CDR3 reads CSAGTRSYDEQFF. In DNA, the CDR3 is TGCAGTGCCGGGACTCGCTCCTACGATGAGCAGTTCTTC.

This clonotype was found a few times. The chain is built from TRBV9 and TRBJ1-2; TRBD1 agrees at 7 bases. The CDR3 sequence is 15 residues long. Looked up from germline, CDR1 is SGDLS and CDR2 is YYNGEE. V gave up 4 bases and J gave up 8 bases; unmatched junction bases: 14. CDR3 in amino acids: CASSPLEGASGGYTF. The CDR3 DNA sequence: TGTGCCAGCAGCCCACTAGAGGGGGCGAGTGGAGGCTACACCTTC.

The rearrangement joins TRBV7-2 to TRBJ1-4; the D gene is possibly TRBD1 (6 bases). Germline CDR1 is SGHTA and CDR2 is FQGNSA. The CDR3 spans 14 residues. V shed 5 bases and J shed 7 bases, with 14 bases lying between them. CDR3 region: CASSPYREGEKLFF. The DNA for the CDR3 is TGTGCCAGCAGCCCCTACAGGGAGGGTGAAAAACTGTTTTTT. Using reference TRBV7-2 and TRBJ1-4 for the parts outside the CDR3, the full variable domain is GAGVSQSPSNKVTEKGKDVELRCDPISGHTALYWYRQSLGQGLEFLIYFQGNSAPDKSGLPSDRFSAERTGGSVSTLTIQRTQQEDSAVYLCASSPYREGEKLFFGSGTQLSVL.

This chain joins TRBV11-2 and TRBJ2-3, with 7 nucleotides matching TRBD2. From germline, CDR1 is SGHAT and CDR2 FQNNGV. The CDR3 length is 14 residues. V gave up 5 bases and J gave up 4 bases; unmatched junction bases: 6. This chain's CDR3 is CASSRSGAPDTQYF. DNA for the CDR3: TGTGCCAGCAGCCGCAGCGGGGCCCCAGATACGCAGTATTTT.

The chain combines TRBV6-2 or TRBV6-3 with TRBJ2-5; D is possibly TRBD1 (6 bases). Germline-derived CDR1 and CDR2 are MNHEY and SVGEGT. V gave up 0 bases and J gave up 4 bases, with 18 bases separating them. This CDR3 spans 17 amino acids. CDR3 sequence: CASSYSNRQESRETQYF. CDR3 DNA sequence: TGTGCCAGCAGTTACTCGAATAGACAGGAGAGTCGAGAGACCCAGTACTTC.

This clonotype was found a few times. This rearrangement joins TRBV10-3 to TRBJ2-1, with a tentative D call TRBD1 (6 bases). The CDR3 contains 14 residues. Trimming took off 4 bases at V and 7 bases at J, with 14 bases between the two ends. Per the germline V gene, CDR1 is ENHRY and CDR2 is SYGVKD. Here the CDR3 reads CAISVGQGRNEQFF. DNA of the CDR3: TGTGCCATCAGTGTCGGGCAGGGGCGGAATGAGCAGTTCTTC.